One and the same sample provided the 9 T cell receptor beta chains below, sequenced in a study of CD8 T cell repertoires and HIV-1 epitope variants. Data came from immunoSEQ multiplex PCR; TCRdb stores just in-frame clones and leaves some out. This sample carries roughly 1,900 clones, around 70% of them seen once, and the ten largest clones take approximately 45%. These TCRs' antigens remain unknown. The sample comprised cultured CD8+ T cells derived from PBMCs. These receptors were collected from a male donor with HIV.

The V gene is TRBV25-1, the J gene TRBJ2-1; D is undetermined. The V gene's germline CDR1 is MGHDK and CDR2 SYGVNS. Trimming took off 5 bases at V and 9 bases at J, with 8 bases between the two ends. The CDR3 contains 11 residues. CDR3 region: CASSRLGEQFF. CDR3 coding DNA: TGTGCCAGCAGTCGGCTCGGTGAGCAGTTCTTC.

The chain carries TRBV6-1 and TRBJ1-5, with D possibly matching TRBD1 (5 bases). The CDR3 sequence is 13 residues long. Trimming cost V 6 bases and J 9 bases, with 15 bases left between them. CDR1 is MNHNS, CDR2 SASEGT, per germline. CDR3 sequence reads: CASRGEGYTPQHF. The CDR3 nucleotides read TGTGCCAGCAGGGGGGAGGGTTATACGCCCCAGCATTTT.

This clone was detected once. The chain combines TRBV4-2 with TRBJ2-7; 7 bases match TRBD2. The CDR3 totals 15 residues. Trimming removed 1 base from V and 2 bases from J; junction bases left unmatched: 5. Per germline, CDR1 LGHNA and CDR2 YNFKEQ. CDR3 loop: CASSQVGTTAYEQYF. The CDR3 DNA reads as TGTGCCAGCAGCCAAGTGGGGACTACCGCCTACGAGCAGTACTTC.

This clone was counted only a few times. This chain uses TRBV6-6 with TRBJ1-5; D gene unclear. Germline CDR1 MNHNY, CDR2 SVGAGI (reference sequence). This CDR3 contains 16 residues. V dropped 4 bases and J dropped 0 bases, with 13 bases sitting between them. The CDR3 here is CASSLTENYSNQPQHF. The DNA of the CDR3 is TGTGCCAGCAGTTTAACAGAGAATTATAGCAATCAGCCCCAGCATTTT.

The chain couples TRBV2 to TRBJ2-7, with 7 bases that match TRBD2. The CDR3 consists of 14 residues. In germline, CDR1 is SNHLY, CDR2 FYNNEI. Unmatched junction bases numbered 14, after V lost 8 bases and J lost 7 bases. CDR3 coding DNA: TGTGCCAGCCAGCACGGAGCGGGGCTTGGGGAGCAGTACTTC. Translation: CASQHGAGLGEQYF. Looking up the rest from reference TRBV2 and TRBJ2-7 gives the full variable domain: EPEVTQTPSHQVTQMGQEVILRCVPISNHLYFYWYRQILGQKVEFLVSFYNNEISEKSEIFDDQFSVERPDGSNFTLKIRSTKLEDSAMYFCASQHGAGLGEQYFGPGTRLTVT.

This clone has only one observation. The CDR3 DNA follows: TGTGCCAGCAGTGAAGTGCTACCCGGTAGCTCCTACAATAATGAGCAGTTCTTC. Translating gives CASSEVLPGSSYNNEQFF. The chain links TRBV2 to TRBJ2-1; D not certain. Trimming removed 1 base from V and 7 bases from J, with 23 bases in between. CDR1 and CDR2 from the germline V gene are SNHLY and FYNNEI. This CDR3 region has 18 residues.

The genes are TRBV4-1 and TRBJ2-3, with 8 bases fitting TRBD1. CDR1 MGHRA and CDR2 YSYEKL come from the germline V gene. CDR3 length equals 15 residues. Trimming removed 3 bases from V and 5 bases from J; junction bases left unmatched: 7. The CDR3 DNA sequence: TGCGCCAGCAGCCATGGGGCAGGGGGCAGAGATACGCAGTATTTT. Amino acid sequence: CASSHGAGGRDTQYF.

The rearrangement links TRBV6-5 to TRBJ2-1, with a tentative D call TRBD1 (5 bases). The germline V gene has CDR1 MNHEY and CDR2 SVGAGI. The V end was cut by 2 bases, the J end by 6 bases, with 11 bases between. The CDR3 length is 14 residues. CDR3 nucleotide sequence: TGTGCCAGCAGTTACGACAGTTCCCTCAATGAGCAGTTCTTC. Encoded protein: CASSYDSSLNEQFF.

This chain connects TRBV5-1 to TRBJ2-1; D perhaps matches TRBD2 (7 bases). Looked up from germline, CDR1 is SGHRS and CDR2 is YFSETQ. V lost 1 base to trimming and J lost 6 bases, with 17 bases between them. The CDR3 sequence is 16 residues long. As DNA, the CDR3 is TGCGCCAGCAGCTTGAGGGGGGGAGGGCCCGGCAATGAGCAGTTCTTC. Protein: CASSLRGGGPGNEQFF.